The T cell receptor (beta chain) described here comes from a study of blood T cell repertoires in COVID-19. Study at large: The samples span acute and convalescent COVID-19 from the United States, Italy and Spain. T cells, B-cell-depleted T cells, or PBMCs supplied cDNA or gDNA.

In the authors' methods: By means of reference gene primer amplification, nucleated cell counts were estimated. Sequenced by immunoSEQ multiplex PCR; TCRdb stores in-frame clones only, minus some. V, J and clone size are those of that table, while D and trimming were read from the DNA. In the table there are about 190,000 clones, 84% of which are singletons. Trimming pared 0 bases from V and 5 bases from J, leaving 14 bases between. From germline, CDR1 is SGHTS and CDR2 YDEGEE. The CDR3 sequence is 15 residues long. The receptor was derived from a woman aged 70 to 79 with active or convalescent COVID-19. The genes are TRBV5-8 and TRBJ2-5; TRBD1 is a possible D gene (5 bases). The sequencing input was peripheral blood. CDR3 DNA: TGTGCCAGCAGCTTGGACGACAGCATAGGGGAGACCCAGTACTTC. This gives the protein CASSLDDSIGETQYF.